This TCR beta chain comes out of a study of blood T cell repertoires in COVID-19. The overall study: Researchers got acute and convalescent COVID-19 samples from the United States, Italy and Spain. Sources were T cells, B-cell-depleted T cells, or PBMCs; the material itself was cDNA or gDNA.

Authors' analysis steps: Amplifying reference gene primers gave estimates of nucleated cell counts. The repertoire was sequenced with immunoSEQ multiplex PCR; TCRdb's copy has only in-frame clones and lacks some. The V and J calls and clone size are taken from that table; D and trimming were inferred from the DNA. The profile covers around 60,000 clones, with roughly 72% appearing a single time and 4% to 5.5% taken by the ten largest. The CDR3 is 13 amino acids. Trimming shortened V by 4 bases and J by 3 bases, and 9 bases separated the two germline ends. Seattle researchers signed up patients amid active infection and tracked them longitudinally.

The clonotype comes from a woman in her 70s with COVID-19, enrolled during active disease. The sample comprised peripheral blood. The chain couples TRBV12-3 or TRBV12-4 to TRBJ1-2; the D gene is possibly TRBD1 (5 bases). CDR3 residues: CASSSDSYYGYTF. CDR3 in DNA: TGTGCCAGCAGTTCTGACAGTTACTATGGCTACACCTTC.